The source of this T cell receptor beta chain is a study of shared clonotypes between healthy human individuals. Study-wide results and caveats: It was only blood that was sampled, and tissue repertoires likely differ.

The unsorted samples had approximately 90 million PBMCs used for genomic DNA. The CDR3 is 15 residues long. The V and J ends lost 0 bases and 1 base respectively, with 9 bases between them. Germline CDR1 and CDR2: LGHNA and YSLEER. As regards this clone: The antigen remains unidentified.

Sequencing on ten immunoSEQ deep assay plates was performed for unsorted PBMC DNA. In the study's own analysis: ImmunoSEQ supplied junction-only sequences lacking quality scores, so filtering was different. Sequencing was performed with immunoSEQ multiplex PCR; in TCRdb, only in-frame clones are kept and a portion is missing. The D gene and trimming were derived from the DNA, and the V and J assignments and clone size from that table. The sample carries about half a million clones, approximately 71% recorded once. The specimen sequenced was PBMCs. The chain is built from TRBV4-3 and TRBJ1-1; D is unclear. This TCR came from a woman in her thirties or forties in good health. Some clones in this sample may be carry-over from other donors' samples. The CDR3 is CASSQDPAGNTEAFF. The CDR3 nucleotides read TGCGCCAGCAGCCAAGATCCGGCAGGGAACACTGAAGCTTTCTTT.